The rows below give T cell receptor beta chains drawn from one sample of a study of blood T cell repertoires in COVID-19. Sequencing used immunoSEQ multiplex PCR; TCRdb keeps in-frame clones, though not all of them. Of a few hundred thousand clones in the sample, approximately 83% were seen once. The sequenced material came from PBMCs or T cells enriched from blood (not recorded which). These receptors originate from a man aged 45 to 65 who had recovered from COVID-19. CDR3s leave out the opening cysteine and the closing phenylalanine or tryptophan. Not all rows give a size; the values are once, few, many and, for expanded clones, a class.

j_call clone_size cdr3_length v_call cdr3_aa
TRBJ1-3 . 14 TRBV11-2 ASSLEASGSGNTIY
TRBJ2-2 . 11 TRBV2 ASSGGLGGELF
TRBJ1-1 . 12 TRBV19 ASSQEGGSTEAF
TRBJ2-3 once 9 TRBV12-3/TRBV12-4 TSGSGDTQY
TRBJ2-1 . 12 TRBV6-4 ASSDLAGGNEQF
TRBJ2-1 . 12 TRBV5-8 ASSLEGNRDRRF
TRBJ1-1 . 10 TRBV28 AVRGAGTEAF
TRBJ1-5 few 14 TRBV29-1 SVGETGGFGNQPQH
TRBJ1-2 . 13 TRBV13 ASSLGTGGGYGYT
TRBJ2-5 . 12 TRBV10-3 ATGRTSGRETQY
TRBJ1-2 . 13 TRBV27 ASSLKGWGNYGYT
TRBJ2-7 few 14 TRBV28 ASSNTPGQGGHEQY
TRBJ1-2 . 13 TRBV18 ASSPRAARVYGYT
TRBJ2-7 . 12 TRBV27 ASSGSGNLYEQY
TRBJ2-7 . 12 TRBV28 ASSKTRTGYEQY
TRBJ2-1 . 13 TRBV4-3 ASRLGLAAYNEQF
TRBJ2-7 . 15 TRBV7-2 ASSLSGLAGVSYEQY
TRBJ1-5 few 14 TRBV27 ASRPGTPASNQPQH
TRBJ2-7 . 13 TRBV10-3 AISETGTGVSEQY
TRBJ2-5 few 16 TRBV14 ASSQGTLAGGYGETQY
TRBJ1-1 . 12 TRBV5-1 ASSPGQEGVRAF
TRBJ2-7 . 12 TRBV29-1 SVVGRAGTYEQY
TRBJ2-2 few 11 TRBV12-3/TRBV12-4 ASRHSDGYRVF
TRBJ1-2 . 11 TRBV5-4 ASSLTGAYGYT
TRBJ2-3 . 13 TRBV27 ASSYSTSGTDTQY
TRBJ1-2 . 12 TRBV29-1 SVEAGAGGSSYT
TRBJ2-5 . 11 TRBV4-1 ASSLAAQETQY
TRBJ1-3 . 12 TRBV11-2 ASSRGQDANTIY
TRBJ2-1 . 14 TRBV19 ASSTPSGTLYNEQF
TRBJ2-7 . 9 TRBV12-3/TRBV12-4 ASSLFYEQY
TRBJ2-5 . 13 TRBV10-3 AISESGGPKETQY
TRBJ1-2 once 11 TRBV6-2/TRBV6-3 ASSYGLLYGYT
TRBJ1-1 once 15 TRBV18 ASSPPTQAEINTEAF
TRBJ1-5 few 13 TRBV6-5 ASSRNRVGNQPQH
TRBJ1-4 . 16 TRBV7-3 ASSSFPGQGANGEKLF
TRBJ1-2 many 13 TRBV4-2 ASSQDGGSNYGYT
TRBJ2-1 once 14 TRBV7-3 ASSLRLAAGYNEQF
TRBJ2-3 once 11 TRBV19 ASSLGLQDTQY
TRBJ1-6 . 16 TRBV5-1 ASSLGTLIGSYNSPLH
TRBJ1-3 . 12 TRBV28 ASSLCPLGNTIY
TRBJ1-3 many 14 TRBV5-4 ASSPGTGGSGNTIY
TRBJ1-2 few 13 TRBV19 ASSPSGTANYGYT
TRBJ2-4 . 11 TRBV11-3 ASSFGREDIQY
TRBJ2-7 . 13 TRBV7-3 ASSLTGTGTYEQY